This T cell receptor beta chain was sequenced in a study of blood T cells in healthy people across ages. As for this clonotype: Its antigen remains unidentified.

Combining a sample-barcoded 5' primer with a J-beta primer mix, a second PCR ran for roughly 7 to 12 cycles. Using its own MiXCR run on the 5' RACE reads, TCRdb lists one record per CDR3 protein. This sample has roughly 800,000 distinct CDR3 sequences, with 55% to 70% found just once. CDR3 length: 14 residues. With V trimmed by 6 bases and J by 5 bases, 4 bases remained unmatched. Germline values: CDR1 ENHRY, CDR2 SYGVKD. Investigators took about 10 milliliters of peripheral blood from every donor. They isolated at least 6 million PBMCs from each sample. Regarding the study as a whole: When set beside aged donors, long-lived donors presented more naive CD4+ cells and higher diversity. Per-million-T-cell TCR beta diversity fell roughly linearly with age.

Sequenced material: blood. The sequence was obtained from a man under 40 in good health. The chain combines TRBV10-3 with TRBJ2-7; 13 positions agree with TRBD2. CDR3 nucleotides: TGTGCCATCAGCTCAGGGACTAGCGGGAACGAGCAGTACTTC. Its translation: CAISSGTSGNEQYF.